Below are 19 T cell receptor beta chains sequenced from a single sample in a study of CD8 T cells in Susac syndrome. Random hexamers primed reverse transcription of about 0.5 to 1 ug RNA. Via MiXCR, TCRdb re-called the immunoSEQ multiplex PCR reads, giving one row per CDR3 protein. Among 150,000 to 180,000 distinct CDR3 sequences listed, nearly 97% were seen once. The sample consisted of CD8+ T cells from PBMCs. Source of these receptors: a human donor with multiple sclerosis.

The chain uses TRBV20-1 and TRBJ2-7, with 7 bases aligning to TRBD2. The V segment lost 5 bases and the J segment 2 bases; nucleotides outside the gene matches: 15. Germline assignment: CDR1 DFQATT and CDR2 SNEGSKA (reference sequence). The CDR3 consists of 16 residues. In DNA, the CDR3 is TGCAGTGCTCCTCGTTCCGGGACTGCGGGGGCCTACGAGCAGTACTTC. As protein: CSAPRSGTAGAYEQYF.

The gene calls are TRBV2 and TRBJ2-1; TRBD2 agrees at 10 bases. Germline V gene lookup returns CDR1 SNHLY and CDR2 FYNNEI. Trimming cost V 4 bases and J 4 bases; bases outside gene matches: 7. The CDR3 totals 16 residues. In nucleotides, the CDR3 is TGTGCCAGCAGTGGAAGCGGGGGGGTCTTATACAATGAGCAGTTCTTC. This gives the protein CASSGSGGVLYNEQFF.

This chain uses TRBV29-1 with TRBJ1-2; possible D gene TRBD1, 5 bases. Germline CDR1 SQVTM, CDR2 ANQGSEA. Trimming removed 7 bases from V and 5 bases from J, with 11 bases in between. The CDR3 totals 11 residues. CDR3 sequence reads: CSAYGTYGYTF. The CDR3 nucleotides are TGCAGCGCCTACGGGACTTATGGCTACACCTTC.

The chain combines TRBV20-1 with TRBJ1-6; 8 nucleotides agree with TRBD1. J gave up 12 bases and V 3 bases, and 4 bases lay outside the gene matches. CDR1 is DFQATT, CDR2 SNEGSKA, per germline (reference sequence). The CDR3 length is 12 residues. The CDR3 loop is CSARGQVGPLHF. The CDR3 region has the DNA TGCAGTGCTAGGGGACAGGTGGGACCCCTCCACTTT.

This clonotype was seen once. J is TRBJ1-1 and V is TRBV6-5; 7 bases are shared with TRBD1. The CDR3 is made up of 15 amino acids. V lost 4 bases and J lost 3; bases outside the gene matches: 8. Germline assignment: CDR1 MNHEY and CDR2 SVGAGI. The CDR3 DNA follows: TGTGCCAGCAGTTGGCCGGGACAGAGAGACACTGAAGCTTTCTTT. It yields the protein CASSWPGQRDTEAFF.

The chain is built from TRBV27 and TRBJ2-5; the match to TRBD2 covers 8 bases. The germline gives CDR1 MNHEY, CDR2 SMNVEV (reference sequence). The CDR3 runs to 15 residues. J gave up 4 bases and V 4 bases, and 8 bases lay outside the gene matches. The CDR3 spells CASSSSGGALETQYF. In DNA form, the CDR3 reads TGTGCCAGCAGTTCCTCCGGGGGGGCCTTAGAGACCCAGTACTTC.

This rearrangement joins TRBV29-1 to TRBJ1-1; D call uncertain. The CDR3 is made up of 15 amino acids. V was clipped by 3 bases and J by 0 bases, with 14 bases between them. Germline lookup yields CDR1 SQVTM and CDR2 ANQGSEA. This CDR3 is CSVDTFGEVNTEAFF. In DNA, the CDR3 is TGCAGCGTTGATACGTTCGGGGAGGTGAACACTGAAGCTTTCTTT.

The genes are TRBV6-5 and TRBJ2-1; tentatively, D is TRBD1 or TRBD2 (5 bases each). Per the germline V gene, CDR1 is MNHEY and CDR2 is SVGAGI. The CDR3 is 14 amino acids. Trimming pared 6 bases from V and 4 bases from J, leaving 13 bases between. The CDR3 reads CASSLGRGYNEQFF. In DNA, the CDR3 is TGTGCCAGCAGCCTGGGACGAGGGTACAATGAGCAGTTCTTC.

The chain links TRBV15 to TRBJ2-1; D remains ambiguous. V lost 3 bases and J lost 3, with 6 bases in between. The germline gives CDR1 LNHNV, CDR2 YYDKDF (reference sequence). The CDR3 length is 13 residues. This CDR3 reads CATSRDGYNEQFF. The CDR3 DNA reads as TGTGCCACCAGCAGGGACGGCTACAATGAGCAGTTCTTC. The variable domain in full, with the rest retrieved from reference TRBV15 and TRBJ2-1, is DAMVIQNPRYQVTQFGKPVTLSCSQTLNHNVMYWYQQKSSQAPKLLFHYYDKDFNNEADTPDNFQSRRPNTSFCFLDIRSPGLGDTAMYLCATSRDGYNEQFFGPGTRLTVL.

This clonotype was found a few times. The junction shows a germline mismatch at one end, possibly a read error. The chain employs TRBV29-1 and TRBJ2-1, with 7 bases that match TRBD2. In germline, CDR1 is SQVTM, CDR2 ANQGSEA. There are 13 residues in the CDR3. The CDR3 is CSVVGDREGEQFF. The CDR3 DNA sequence: TGCAGCGTTGTGGGGGATAGGGAGGGCGAGCAGTTTTTC.

This rearrangement joins TRBV12-3 or TRBV12-4 to TRBJ2-2, with a weak D call TRBD2 (5 bases). The CDR3 is 12 residues long. V dropped 5 bases and J dropped 6 bases, with 7 bases sitting between them. This CDR3 reads CASSTSAGELFF. The CDR3 DNA reads TGTGCCAGCAGTACTAGTGCCGGGGAGCTGTTTTTT.

This sequence joins TRBV7-9 and TRBJ1-2; 8 bases align to TRBD1. Germline CDR1 and CDR2: SEHNR and FQNEAQ (reference sequence). J was trimmed by 0 bases and V by 5 bases; bases with no gene match: 8. This CDR3 contains 16 residues. This chain's CDR3 is CASSKGTGETNYGYTF. The CDR3 DNA follows: TGTGCCAGCAGCAAGGGGACAGGCGAAACTAACTATGGCTACACCTTC. Supplemented by reference TRBV7-9 and TRBJ1-2, the full variable domain reads DTGVSQNPRHKITKRGQNVTFRCDPISEHNRLYWYRQTLGQGPEFLTYFQNEAQLEKSRLLSDRFSAERPKGSFSTLEIQRTEQGDSAMYLCASSKGTGETNYGYTFGSGTRLTVV.

V and J are TRBV30 and TRBJ1-1, with D unresolved. The V and J ends lost 0 bases and 1 base respectively, with 6 bases between them. Germline CDR1 GTSNPN, CDR2 SVGIG (reference sequence). This CDR3 region has 13 residues. The DNA for the CDR3 is TGTGCCTGGAGTGTACAGTCGAACACTGAAGCTTTCTTT. This codes for CAWSVQSNTEAFF.

This clonotype was counted a single time. V and J are TRBV4-1 and TRBJ1-6; a weak D match, TRBD1 (6 bases). Germline V gives CDR1 MGHRA, CDR2 YSYEKL. Between the trimmed V and J ends, which lost 1 base and 6 bases, there was a span of 10 bases. CDR3 length: 15 amino acids. The CDR3 reads CASSQGHRANSPLHF. The DNA of the CDR3 is TGCGCCAGCAGCCAAGGGCACAGGGCTAATTCACCCCTCCACTTT.

The chain carries TRBV7-3 and TRBJ2-3, with D tentatively TRBD2 (7 bases). CDR3 length: 15 amino acids. Per the germline V gene, CDR1 is SGHTA and CDR2 is FQGTGA. Trimming removed 2 bases from V and 0 bases from J, with 9 bases in between. This CDR3 reads CASSLEGGSTDTQYF. CDR3 nucleotide sequence: TGTGCCAGCAGCTTAGAGGGGGGGAGCACAGATACGCAGTATTTT.

The chain uses TRBV30 and TRBJ2-1; D not certain. The CDR3 is 15 residues long. V was pared by 0 bases and J by 4 bases, with 13 bases between. Germline CDR1 and CDR2: GTSNPN and SVGIG (reference sequence). The CDR3 reads CAWSVFGKEYNEQFF. The DNA for the CDR3 is TGTGCCTGGAGTGTATTTGGAAAAGAATACAATGAGCAGTTCTTC. The full variable domain, in which reference TRBV30 and TRBJ2-1 provide the parts outside the CDR3, is SQTIHQWPATLVQPVGSPLSLECTVEGTSNPNLYWYRQAAGRGLQLLFYSVGIGQISSEVPQNLSASRPQDRQFILSSKKLLLSDSGFYLCAWSVFGKEYNEQFFGPGTRLTVL.

The V and J genes are TRBV30 and TRBJ1-1, with D possibly being TRBD1 (6 bases). Germline V gene lookup returns CDR1 GTSNPN and CDR2 SVGIG (reference sequence). CDR3 length: 14 residues. The V and J ends lost 2 bases and 1 base respectively, with 11 bases between them. CDR3 region: CAWSMPDRNTEAFF. The CDR3, as DNA: TGTGCCTGGAGTATGCCGGACAGGAACACTGAAGCTTTCTTT.

The chain uses TRBV12-5 and TRBJ2-1; tentatively, D is TRBD1 or TRBD2 (5 bases each). Trimming stripped 1 base from V and 6 bases from J, with 22 bases between. Germline assignment: CDR1 LGHNT and CDR2 FRNRAP. The CDR3 totals 18 residues. CDR3 region: CASGLAINRDPDRNEQFF. The CDR3 bases are TGTGCTAGTGGTTTGGCAATAAACCGGGACCCGGACCGCAATGAGCAGTTCTTC.

This sequence joins TRBV7-9 and TRBJ2-1; 8 nucleotides agree with TRBD2. Germline CDR1 SEHNR, CDR2 FQNEAQ (reference sequence). CDR3 length: 15 amino acids. V was clipped by 0 bases and J by 8 bases; unmatched bases: 6. This chain's CDR3 is CASSLASGGGDEQFF. CDR3 in DNA: TGTGCCAGCAGCTTAGCGAGCGGGGGTGGCGATGAGCAGTTCTTC. Drawing the rest from reference TRBV7-9 and TRBJ2-1, the complete variable domain is DTGVSQNPRHKITKRGQNVTFRCDPISEHNRLYWYRQTLGQGPEFLTYFQNEAQLEKSRLLSDRFSAERPKGSFSTLEIQRTEQGDSAMYLCASSLASGGGDEQFFGPGTRLTVL.